What follows describes a single T cell receptor (beta chain). The antigen is not known. This entry belongs to a study of blood T cells in healthy people across ages. A J-beta primer mix and a sample-barcoded 5' primer were used in a second PCR of about 7 to 12 cycles. TCRdb analysed the 5' RACE reads with MiXCR anew, one entry per CDR3 protein. This sample has roughly 900,000 distinct CDR3 sequences; less than 35% occur once, and the top ten carry 17%. Aged roughly 6 to 90, donors were systemically healthy Caucasians from Russia. Peripheral blood samples of 9 to 10 milliliters were drawn from each donor. Findings and caveats of the study: CMV status of donors was unknown, possibly confounding expanded clonotype changes. Calculation of diversity from one million T cells yielded estimates considered to be underestimates.

This CDR3 comprises 14 residues. Trimming pared 4 bases from V and 5 bases from J, leaving 17 bases between. The germline V gene has CDR1 DFQATT and CDR2 SNEGSKA (reference sequence). V and J are TRBV20-1 and TRBJ2-5; TRBD1 might be the D (5 bases). The sample taken for sequencing was blood. The TCR originated in a woman older than 75 in good health. CDR3 DNA sequence: TGCAGTGCTATTAAAGGCAGGGCTCTGGAGACCCAGTACTTC. Amino acids: CSAIKGRALETQYF.